This T cell receptor (beta chain) was captured by sequencing in a study of T cell responses to AZD1222 COVID-19 vaccine. This clone was counted a single time. Other DNA variants within this sample encode the same CDR3. After removal of 0 bases from V and 5 bases from J, the junction contained 6 bases not matched to a gene. The CDR3 runs to 15 residues. Germline loops: CDR1 MGHRA, CDR2 YSYEKL. The protocol was immunoSEQ multiplex PCR, while the TCRdb copy is restricted to in-frame clones and leaves out a portion. This table has about 200,000 clones, around 88% appearing once. V is TRBV4-1 and J is TRBJ2-5; 7 positions match TRBD2. Here the sequenced sample was peripheral blood, taken on day 0 of AZD1222 vaccination. The clonotype was recovered from an adult in good health. The CDR3 loop reads CASSQDGRGRETQYF. The CDR3 coding sequence is TGCGCCAGCAGCCAAGATGGGAGGGGCAGGGAGACCCAGTACTTC.